This TCR beta chain is from a study of control samples from healthy donors and cancer patients. Germline V gene lookup returns CDR1 SGHTA and CDR2 FQGTGA. This CDR3 spans 16 amino acids. Germline trimming cut 5 bases from V and 9 bases from J; bases unmatched to any gene: 10. Assay: immunoSEQ multiplex PCR; the TCRdb copy retains only in-frame clones and omits some. The sample gives tens of thousands of clones, approximately 82% of which show up once; 47% is in the top ten. This chain connects TRBV7-3 to TRBJ2-1; 13 bases line up with TRBD2. The sequence derives from a man aged 55 to 70 in good health. What was sequenced was blood. The CDR3 coding sequence is TGTGCCAGCAGCATCGGACTAGCGGGAGCCACAGGTGAGCAGTTCTTC. Amino acid sequence: CASSIGLAGATGEQFF.